The TCR beta chain under discussion was sequenced for a study of blood T cell repertoires in COVID-19. Profiling relied on immunoSEQ multiplex PCR, and the TCRdb table lists in-frame clones only, not all of them. The data contain more than 10,000 clones, 73% of them singletons. This CDR3 has 16 amino acids. Trimming removed 0 bases from V and 0 bases from J, with 10 bases in between. CDR1 is MNHNY, CDR2 SVGAGI, per germline (reference sequence). This TCR was recovered from a human donor in a cohort sampled during active COVID-19. The sequenced sample was peripheral blood. The chain uses TRBV6-6 and TRBJ2-3; no clear D gene. CDR3 sequence reads: CASSYSNWRSTDTQYF. In nucleotides, the CDR3 is TGTGCCAGCAGTTACTCGAATTGGCGGAGCACAGATACGCAGTATTTT.